These T cell receptor beta chains were read from a single sample in a study of T cells in Graves' hyperthyroidism and ophthalmopathy. From the multiplex PCR reads, TCRdb called clonotypes with MiXCR, one entry per CDR3 protein. Here the sample spans 150,000 to 200,000 distinct CDR3 sequences, about a tenth being singletons. Sequenced input: blood. These receptor sequences come from a woman under 30 with Graves' hyperthyroidism that later progressed to Graves' ophthalmopathy. Both conserved end residues are part of each CDR3. The order of the fields is V gene, D gene, J gene, clone size, CDR3 protein, CDR3 DNA. The D gene is left open where the match is weak. Size is stated for part of the rows, as once, few or many counts, or as a class when the clone is expanded.

>TRBV30|TRBD1|TRBJ2-3|NA
CAWRGDSSTDTQYF
TGTGCCTGGAGAGGGGACAGCAGCACAGATACGCAGTATTTT
>TRBV20-1|TRBD1|TRBJ2-7|NA
CSARGRQGLGEQYF
TGCAGTGCTAGAGGGCGACAGGGGCTGGGAGAGCAGTACTTC
>TRBV11-2|NA|TRBJ2-7|many
CASSPLFTAGTSAYEQYF
TGTGCCAGCAGCCCCCTCTTCACCGCCGGGACATCCGCCTACGAGCAGTACTTC
>TRBV7-9|TRBD2|TRBJ2-5|NA
CASSPRLAGTGQETQYF
TGTGCCAGCAGCCCGAGACTAGCCGGGACGGGTCAAGAGACCCAGTACTTC
>TRBV5-1|NA|TRBJ2-5|NA
CASSSGPDPPQYF
TGCGCCAGCAGCTCGGGACCCGATCCCCCTCAGTACTTC
>TRBV5-1|NA|TRBJ1-6|many
CASGRDGESPLHF
TGCGCCAGCGGCCGGGACGGAGAGTCACCCCTCCACTTT
>TRBV19|NA|TRBJ1-2|NA
CASSIPGQLYGYTF
TGTGCCAGTAGTATCCCAGGACAGCTCTATGGCTACACCTTC
>TRBV5-5|NA|TRBJ2-1|many
CASSSVPGAYNEQFF
TGTGCCAGCAGCTCCGTACCCGGGGCCTACAATGAGCAGTTCTTC
>TRBV11-2|TRBD1|TRBJ1-2|many
CASSPAGGKADGYTF
TGTGCCAGCAGCCCAGCAGGGGGCAAAGCGGATGGCTACACCTTC
>TRBV7-6|TRBD1|TRBJ1-4|NA
CASSPRQGYEKLFF
TGTGCCAGCAGCCCAAGACAGGGGTACGAAAAACTGTTTTTT
>TRBV24-1|TRBD1|TRBJ1-2|NA
CATSDPGTGDRGYTF
TGTGCCACCAGTGACCCCGGGACAGGGGATAGAGGCTACACCTTC
>TRBV5-8|TRBD2|TRBJ2-7|many
CASSLAYGLAGNIYEQYF
TGTGCCAGCAGCTTGGCCTACGGACTAGCGGGGAACATCTACGAGCAGTACTTC
>TRBV13|NA|TRBJ2-1|few
CASSLYYEQFF
TGTGCCAGCAGCTTATATTATGAGCAGTTCTTC
>TRBV6-1|NA|TRBJ1-5|few
CASSEARQGNQPQHF
TGTGCCAGCAGTGAAGCAAGACAGGGCAATCAGCCCCAGCATTTT
>TRBV30|TRBD1|TRBJ2-4|many
CAWSVNPKTGGLTKNIQYF
TGTGCCTGGAGCGTCAACCCAAAGACAGGGGGCTTAACCAAAAACATTCAGTACTTC
>TRBV6-6|TRBD1|TRBJ1-2|many
CASSYARRTGFYGYTF
TGTGCCAGCAGTTACGCGAGACGGACAGGGTTTTATGGCTACACCTTC
>TRBV12-3/TRBV12-4|NA|TRBJ1-1|many
CASSGGGAEAFF
TGTGCCAGCAGCGGCGGGGGTGCGGAAGCTTTCTTT
>TRBV5-1|TRBD1|TRBJ1-1|many
CASSPYRGNTEAFF
TGCGCCAGCAGCCCTTACAGGGGGAACACTGAAGCTTTCTTT
>TRBV6-1|NA|TRBJ2-3|many
CASSEVGARWQYF
TGTGCCAGCAGTGAAGTTGGGGCTAGATGGCAGTATTTT
>TRBV6-1|NA|TRBJ1-5|many
CASSSRGIIDQPQHF
TGTGCCAGCAGTTCCCGAGGGATAATAGATCAGCCCCAGCATTTT
>TRBV18|NA|TRBJ2-5|few
CASSPQGAETQYF
TGTGCCAGCTCACCACAGGGAGCAGAGACCCAGTACTTC
>TRBV29-1|NA|TRBJ2-7|many
CSVGGGYEQYF
TGCAGCGTTGGTGGGGGCTACGAGCAGTACTTC
>TRBV4-1|NA|TRBJ1-1|NA
CASSQMGAQGEAFF
TGCGCCAGCAGCCAAATGGGGGCCCAGGGTGAAGCTTTCTTT
>TRBV3-1|NA|TRBJ1-5|few
CASSRTGGAGIRGEPQHF
TGTGCCAGCAGCCGAACGGGCGGCGCCGGGATCCGAGGGGAGCCCCAGCATTTT
>TRBV30|NA|TRBJ1-4|NA
CAWRPQGGSEKLFF
TGTGCCTGGAGACCGCAGGGTGGTAGTGAAAAACTGTTTTTT
>TRBV6-1|TRBD1|TRBJ1-5|many
CASSEYDRGSNQPQHF
TGTGCCAGCAGTGAATATGACAGGGGGAGCAATCAGCCCCAGCATTTT
>TRBV28|NA|TRBJ2-2|many
CASSLAQGHGELFF
TGTGCCAGCAGTTTGGCCCAGGGTCACGGGGAGCTGTTTTTT
>TRBV7-8|NA|TRBJ2-7|many
CASSLALEYEQYF
TGTGCCAGCAGCTTAGCGCTTGAGTACGAGCAGTACTTC
>TRBV28|NA|TRBJ2-2|many
CASSLTGTTGELFF
TGTGCCAGCAGTTTAACGGGTACCACCGGGGAGCTGTTTTTT
>TRBV20-1|NA|TRBJ2-5|many
CSASFQETQYF
TGCAGTGCTAGCTTCCAAGAGACCCAGTACTTC
>TRBV13|NA|TRBJ2-3|many
CASSSHPGADTQYF
TGTGCCAGCAGCTCGCATCCAGGGGCAGATACGCAGTATTTT
>TRBV12-3/TRBV12-4|NA|TRBJ2-5|many
CASQLSGRETQYF
TGTGCCAGCCAATTGTCCGGGCGGGAGACCCAGTACTTC
>TRBV6-1|TRBD2|TRBJ2-5|many
CASREGLAGITYQETQYF
TGTGCCAGCAGGGAGGGGCTAGCGGGGATAACGTACCAAGAGACCCAGTACTTC
>TRBV28|NA|TRBJ1-1|many
CASSLQGEAFF
TGTGCCAGCAGTTTACAGGGAGAAGCTTTCTTT
>TRBV28|TRBD1|TRBJ1-2|many
CASSWTGGERNGYTF
TGTGCCAGCAGTTGGACAGGGGGCGAGAGGAATGGCTACACCTTC
>TRBV6-1|TRBD1|TRBJ1-5|many
CASSTTGIEPQHF
TGTGCCAGCAGCACGACAGGGATTGAGCCCCAGCATTTT
>TRBV2|NA|TRBJ1-3|many
CASSEGRLGNTIYF
TGTGCCAGCAGTGAAGGCCGGTTAGGAAACACCATATATTTT
>TRBV6-2/TRBV6-3|TRBD1|TRBJ2-1|NA
CASSRDRDKNERFF
TGTGCCAGCAGTCGGGACAGGGATAAAAATGAGCGGTTCTTC
>TRBV7-6|NA|TRBJ2-1|NA
CASSPSAIQFHEQFF
TGTGCCAGCAGCCCAAGCGCGATACAATTCCATGAGCAGTTCTTC
>TRBV3-1|TRBD1|TRBJ2-1|many
CASSQESTGGSGNEQFF
TGTGCCAGCAGCCAAGAGTCGACAGGGGGAAGTGGGAATGAGCAGTTCTTC
>TRBV19|TRBD2|TRBJ2-2|NA
CASSVRGSNTGELVF
TGTGCCAGTAGTGTCCGCGGGAGTAACACCGGGGAGCTGGTTTTT
>TRBV3-1|NA|TRBJ1-4|many
CASSQDTAVENEKLFF
TGTGCCAGCAGCCAAGATACAGCGGTAGAGAATGAAAAACTGTTTTTT
>TRBV13|TRBD1|TRBJ1-2|many
CASSLMTGGDGYTF
TGTGCCAGCAGCTTAATGACAGGGGGCGATGGCTACACCTTC
>TRBV20-1|NA|TRBJ1-4|many
CSARDPRAANEKLFF
TGCAGTGCCAGGGACCCCCGGGCGGCTAATGAAAAACTGTTTTTT
>TRBV11-3|NA|TRBJ2-3|many
CASSSSGVNTQYF
TGTGCCAGCAGCTCCTCGGGGGTGAATACGCAGTATTTT
>TRBV7-8|TRBD2|TRBJ2-1|NA
CASSQGVAGVSYNEQFF
TGTGCCAGCAGTCAGGGGGTAGCGGGAGTTTCCTACAATGAGCAGTTCTTC
>TRBV3-1|TRBD2|TRBJ2-7|few
CASSQTSGVFRDEQYF
TGTGCCAGCAGCCAAACTAGCGGGGTCTTTAGGGACGAGCAGTACTTC
>TRBV18|NA|TRBJ2-2|many
CASSLVLSTGELFF
TGTGCCAGCTCACTAGTCCTGAGCACCGGGGAGCTGTTTTTT
>TRBV5-1|TRBD1|TRBJ2-5|few
CASSLGDRSSRETQYF
TGCGCCAGCAGCTTGGGGGACAGATCCTCACGGGAGACCCAGTACTTC
>TRBV24-1|TRBD1|TRBJ1-5|many
CATSDPGQGSDQPQHF
TGTGCCACCAGTGATCCGGGACAGGGGAGTGATCAGCCCCAGCATTTT
>TRBV5-8|NA|TRBJ2-3|NA
CASSPGLQGADTQYF
TGTGCCAGCAGCCCGGGACTTCAAGGGGCAGATACGCAGTATTTT
>TRBV4-2|NA|TRBJ1-4|few
CASSQESGQNEKLFF
TGTGCCAGCAGCCAAGAAAGTGGACAGAATGAAAAACTGTTTTTT
>TRBV10-3|TRBD1|TRBJ2-2|few
CAIRRDRGAGELFF
TGTGCCATCAGAAGGGACAGGGGCGCCGGGGAGCTGTTTTTT
>TRBV28|TRBD1|TRBJ1-5|many
CASIPRGQGNQPQHF
TGTGCCAGCATCCCTCGGGGACAGGGCAATCAGCCCCAGCATTTT